The T cell receptor (beta chain) under discussion was sequenced for a study of T cell repertoires in cytomegalovirus infection. Using its own MiXCR run on the reads, TCRdb lists one record per CDR3 protein. The sample has 480,000 or so distinct CDR3 sequences, about 11% seen once. The germline CDR1 and CDR2 sequences are SGHNT and YENEEA. CDR3 size: 16 residues. V trimming: 1 base; J trimming: 3 bases; junction bases outside the gene matches: 6. At least ten counts were recorded for this clonotype. This chain links TRBV11-3 with TRBJ2-3, with 8 bases fitting TRBD2. Sequencing was done on a sample of PBMCs. This TCR came from a human donor in good health (CMV status not recorded). Some clones in this sample may be carry-over from other donors' samples. The CDR3 bases are TGTGCCAGCAGCTTAGGAATAGCGGGATCTACAGATACGCAGTATTTT. Amino acid sequence: CASSLGIAGSTDTQYF.